A selection of T cell receptor beta chains follows, all from one sample in a study of PD-1 blockade in classical Hodgkin lymphoma. Profiling relied on immunoSEQ multiplex PCR, and the TCRdb table lists in-frame clones only, not all of them. Of just over 50,000 clones in the sample, roughly 66% were seen once. The sequencing here drew on peripheral blood mononuclear cells (PBMCs), taken before the second cycle of nivolumab. Receptor source: a human donor with classical Hodgkin lymphoma. Each CDR3 is given with its conserved first and last residue. Fields, in order: clone size, J gene, D gene, V gene, CDR3 DNA, CDR3 protein. A D gene is named only where the DNA matches it firmly. Part of the rows lack a size; the others show once, few, many or a class for expanded clones.

-,TRBJ2-7,-,TRBV19,TGTGCCAGTACCCCCCCCGGCAGGTTATACGAGCAGTACTTC,CASTPPGRLYEQYF
few,TRBJ2-7,TRBD2,TRBV19,TGTGCCAGTAGTATTGAGGAGACTAGCGGGATGTACGAGCAGTACTTC,CASSIEETSGMYEQYF
-,TRBJ2-1,-,TRBV7-2,TGTGCCAGCGGAGGACAATCGGGGTACAATGAGCAGTTCTTC,CASGGQSGYNEQFF
few,TRBJ2-2,-,TRBV7-3,TGTGCCAGCAGCCTCCTGGGGAACGGGGAGCTGTTTTTT,CASSLLGNGELFF
-,TRBJ2-1,TRBD2,TRBV11-2,TGTGCCAGCAGCTTAATCCGGACTAGCGGCACCGCCTACAATGAGCAGTTCTTC,CASSLIRTSGTAYNEQFF
-,TRBJ1-2,-,TRBV9,TGTGCCAGCAGCGTAGAGTCTTCCTCCTATGGCTACACCTTC,CASSVESSSYGYTF
-,TRBJ2-1,TRBD2,TRBV15,TGTGCCACCAGCTTACAAGCGGGAGGATTCAATGAGCAGTTCTTC,CATSLQAGGFNEQFF
-,TRBJ1-2,TRBD1,TRBV28,TGTGCCAGCAGTTACTCAGGGGGCAGTGTCTATGGCTACACCTTC,CASSYSGGSVYGYTF
-,TRBJ2-1,TRBD2,TRBV10-3,TGTGCCATCACCGCCGGGACTAGCGGGAGATGGGGCAATGAGCAGTTCTTC,CAITAGTSGRWGNEQFF
-,TRBJ1-5,TRBD1,TRBV18,TGTGCCAGCTCACCTTTGGCAGGACAGGGCAATCAGCCCCAGCATTTT,CASSPLAGQGNQPQHF
-,TRBJ2-1,-,TRBV25-1,TGTGCCAGCAGTCGTTACAATGAGCAGTTCTTC,CASSRYNEQFF
once,TRBJ2-3,TRBD2,TRBV7-3,TGTGCCAGCAGCTCGGGACTAGCGGGGAACACAGATACGCAGTATTTT,CASSSGLAGNTDTQYF
-,TRBJ2-5,-,TRBV7-9,TGTGCCTCCGCGCCGGCACTAGCTTTCCAAGAGACCCAGTACTTC,CASAPALAFQETQYF
-,TRBJ1-4,TRBD1,TRBV18,TGTGCCAGCTCATCCCAGGGGGCTAATGAAAAACTGTTTTTT,CASSSQGANEKLFF
-,TRBJ2-5,TRBD2,TRBV7-8,TGTGCCAGCAGCTTAAACCCCGGACTAGGGCCAGAGACCCAGTACTTC,CASSLNPGLGPETQYF
-,TRBJ2-7,-,TRBV6-5,TGTGCCAGCAGTTTCGGGAGTTCGGGCGAGCAGTACTTC,CASSFGSSGEQYF
few,TRBJ1-2,-,TRBV11-2,TGTGCCAGCAGTTCGGACAATCACTATGGCTACACCTTC,CASSSDNHYGYTF
-,TRBJ1-1,TRBD1,TRBV14,TGTGCCAGCAGCTACAGGGGGATGATGAACACTGAAGCTTTCTTT,CASSYRGMMNTEAFF
-,TRBJ2-1,TRBD1,TRBV9,TGTGCCAGCAGCGTTTTCAGACAGGGGGCTTACAATGAGCAGTTCTTC,CASSVFRQGAYNEQFF
-,TRBJ2-7,-,TRBV7-2,TGTGCCAGCAGCTCGAGCTCCTACGAGCAGTACTTC,CASSSSSYEQYF
-,TRBJ2-3,-,TRBV18,TGTGCCAGCTCAAGGGACACCACAGATACGCAGTATTTT,CASSRDTTDTQYF
-,TRBJ2-3,-,TRBV5-5,TGTGCCAGCAGCCCCCGGGTAGCGGAGCGCACAGATACGCAGTATTTT,CASSPRVAERTDTQYF
-,TRBJ2-7,TRBD1,TRBV7-2,TGTGCCAGCAGCTTGACCTCGGGGACAGGCCCCTACGAGCAGTACTTC,CASSLTSGTGPYEQYF
-,TRBJ2-2,-,TRBV6-1,TGTGCCAGCAGGGAGACTCCTACCTGGGGGGAGCTGTTTTTT,CASRETPTWGELFF
few,TRBJ2-7,TRBD1,TRBV5-1,TGCGCCAGCAGCTTGAATCGGGACAGCTCCTACGAGCAGTACTTC,CASSLNRDSSYEQYF
once,TRBJ1-2,-,TRBV7-9,TGTGCCAGCAGCTCCCAGAGTAACTATGGCTACACCTTC,CASSSQSNYGYTF
-,TRBJ2-3,TRBD2,TRBV28,TGTGCCAGCAGCCCGGGACTATCCGGCACAGATACGCAGTATTTT,CASSPGLSGTDTQYF
-,TRBJ2-7,TRBD2,TRBV20-1,TGCACGGGGGGTCCCAGCTACGAGCAGTACTTC,CTGGPSYEQYF
once,TRBJ2-5,TRBD2,TRBV4-2,TGTGCCAGCAGCCAAGAAGCGGCTAGCGGGTACCAAGAGACCCAGTACTTC,CASSQEAASGYQETQYF
-,TRBJ2-1,TRBD2,TRBV18,TGTGCCAGCTCACCCCCCGTCGGGGGGAGCTCCTACAATGAGCAGTTCTTC,CASSPPVGGSSYNEQFF
-,TRBJ1-1,-,TRBV6-5,TGTGCCAGCAGCGCGGGACTCCTGAACACTGAAGCTTTCTTT,CASSAGLLNTEAFF
once,TRBJ1-5,-,TRBV7-9,TGTGCCAGCAGCGGCCCCGGGACTCAGAATCAGCCCCAGCATTTT,CASSGPGTQNQPQHF
-,TRBJ2-2,TRBD1,TRBV6-6,TGTGCCAGCAGCTTACAGGGGGCCGGGGAGCTGTTTTTT,CASSLQGAGELFF
-,TRBJ2-1,-,TRBV19,TGTGCCAGTAAGGGGGTTACCTACAATGAGCAGTTCTTC,CASKGVTYNEQFF
-,TRBJ2-1,TRBD1,TRBV27,TGTGCCAGCAGTTTCCGGACAGGGACGCAGTTCTTC,CASSFRTGTQFF